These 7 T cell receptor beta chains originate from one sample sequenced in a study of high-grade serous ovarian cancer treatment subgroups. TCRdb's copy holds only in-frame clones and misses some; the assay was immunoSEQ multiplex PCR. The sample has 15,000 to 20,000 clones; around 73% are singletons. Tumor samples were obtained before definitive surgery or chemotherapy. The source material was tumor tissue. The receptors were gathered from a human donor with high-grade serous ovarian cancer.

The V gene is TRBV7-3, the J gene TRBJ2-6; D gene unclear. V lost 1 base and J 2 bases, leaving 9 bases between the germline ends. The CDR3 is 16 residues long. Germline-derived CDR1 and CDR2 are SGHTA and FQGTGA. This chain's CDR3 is CASSLKGGAGANVLTF. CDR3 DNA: TGTGCCAGCAGCTTAAAGGGTGGGGCTGGGGCCAACGTCCTGACTTTC.

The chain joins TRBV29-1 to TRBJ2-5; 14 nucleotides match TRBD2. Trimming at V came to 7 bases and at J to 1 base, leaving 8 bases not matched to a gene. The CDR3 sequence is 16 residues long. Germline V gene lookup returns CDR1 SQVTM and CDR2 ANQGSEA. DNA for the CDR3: TGCAGCGCCCTGGGACTAGCGGGGGCTTTCCAAGAGACCCAGTACTTC. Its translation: CSALGLAGAFQETQYF.

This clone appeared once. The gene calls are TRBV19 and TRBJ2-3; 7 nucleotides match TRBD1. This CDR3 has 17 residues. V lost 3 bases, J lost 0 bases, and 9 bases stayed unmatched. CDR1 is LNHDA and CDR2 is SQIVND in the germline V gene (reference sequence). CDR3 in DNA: TGTGCCAGTAGTATGCCCAACAGGGGCCCCAGCACAGATACGCAGTATTTT. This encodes CASSMPNRGPSTDTQYF.

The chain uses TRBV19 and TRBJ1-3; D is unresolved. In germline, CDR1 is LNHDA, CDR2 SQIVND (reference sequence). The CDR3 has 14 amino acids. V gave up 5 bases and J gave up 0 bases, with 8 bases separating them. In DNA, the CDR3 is TGTGCCAGTAGTTCAGGCCTCTCTGGAAACACCATATATTTT. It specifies CASSSGLSGNTIYF.

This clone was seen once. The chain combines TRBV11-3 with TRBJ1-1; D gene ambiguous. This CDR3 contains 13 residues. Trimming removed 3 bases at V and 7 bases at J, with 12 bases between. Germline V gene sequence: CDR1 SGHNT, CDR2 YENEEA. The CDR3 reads CASSLGRAVEAFF. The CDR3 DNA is TGTGCCAGCAGCTTGGGAAGGGCAGTTGAAGCTTTCTTT.

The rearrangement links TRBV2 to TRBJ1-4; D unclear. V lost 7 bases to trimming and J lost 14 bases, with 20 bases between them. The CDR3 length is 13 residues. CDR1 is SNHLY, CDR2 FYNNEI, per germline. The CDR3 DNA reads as TGTGCCAGCAAGGAATACCCACGGGTTGGCCTGTTTTTT. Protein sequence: CASKEYPRVGLFF.

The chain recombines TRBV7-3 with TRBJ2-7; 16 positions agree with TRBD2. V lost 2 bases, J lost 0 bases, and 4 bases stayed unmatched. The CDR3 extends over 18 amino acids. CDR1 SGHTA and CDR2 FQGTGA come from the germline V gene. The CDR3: CASSLVGTSGGASYEQYF. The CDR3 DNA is TGTGCCAGCAGCTTAGTTGGGACTAGCGGGGGGGCCTCCTACGAGCAGTACTTC.